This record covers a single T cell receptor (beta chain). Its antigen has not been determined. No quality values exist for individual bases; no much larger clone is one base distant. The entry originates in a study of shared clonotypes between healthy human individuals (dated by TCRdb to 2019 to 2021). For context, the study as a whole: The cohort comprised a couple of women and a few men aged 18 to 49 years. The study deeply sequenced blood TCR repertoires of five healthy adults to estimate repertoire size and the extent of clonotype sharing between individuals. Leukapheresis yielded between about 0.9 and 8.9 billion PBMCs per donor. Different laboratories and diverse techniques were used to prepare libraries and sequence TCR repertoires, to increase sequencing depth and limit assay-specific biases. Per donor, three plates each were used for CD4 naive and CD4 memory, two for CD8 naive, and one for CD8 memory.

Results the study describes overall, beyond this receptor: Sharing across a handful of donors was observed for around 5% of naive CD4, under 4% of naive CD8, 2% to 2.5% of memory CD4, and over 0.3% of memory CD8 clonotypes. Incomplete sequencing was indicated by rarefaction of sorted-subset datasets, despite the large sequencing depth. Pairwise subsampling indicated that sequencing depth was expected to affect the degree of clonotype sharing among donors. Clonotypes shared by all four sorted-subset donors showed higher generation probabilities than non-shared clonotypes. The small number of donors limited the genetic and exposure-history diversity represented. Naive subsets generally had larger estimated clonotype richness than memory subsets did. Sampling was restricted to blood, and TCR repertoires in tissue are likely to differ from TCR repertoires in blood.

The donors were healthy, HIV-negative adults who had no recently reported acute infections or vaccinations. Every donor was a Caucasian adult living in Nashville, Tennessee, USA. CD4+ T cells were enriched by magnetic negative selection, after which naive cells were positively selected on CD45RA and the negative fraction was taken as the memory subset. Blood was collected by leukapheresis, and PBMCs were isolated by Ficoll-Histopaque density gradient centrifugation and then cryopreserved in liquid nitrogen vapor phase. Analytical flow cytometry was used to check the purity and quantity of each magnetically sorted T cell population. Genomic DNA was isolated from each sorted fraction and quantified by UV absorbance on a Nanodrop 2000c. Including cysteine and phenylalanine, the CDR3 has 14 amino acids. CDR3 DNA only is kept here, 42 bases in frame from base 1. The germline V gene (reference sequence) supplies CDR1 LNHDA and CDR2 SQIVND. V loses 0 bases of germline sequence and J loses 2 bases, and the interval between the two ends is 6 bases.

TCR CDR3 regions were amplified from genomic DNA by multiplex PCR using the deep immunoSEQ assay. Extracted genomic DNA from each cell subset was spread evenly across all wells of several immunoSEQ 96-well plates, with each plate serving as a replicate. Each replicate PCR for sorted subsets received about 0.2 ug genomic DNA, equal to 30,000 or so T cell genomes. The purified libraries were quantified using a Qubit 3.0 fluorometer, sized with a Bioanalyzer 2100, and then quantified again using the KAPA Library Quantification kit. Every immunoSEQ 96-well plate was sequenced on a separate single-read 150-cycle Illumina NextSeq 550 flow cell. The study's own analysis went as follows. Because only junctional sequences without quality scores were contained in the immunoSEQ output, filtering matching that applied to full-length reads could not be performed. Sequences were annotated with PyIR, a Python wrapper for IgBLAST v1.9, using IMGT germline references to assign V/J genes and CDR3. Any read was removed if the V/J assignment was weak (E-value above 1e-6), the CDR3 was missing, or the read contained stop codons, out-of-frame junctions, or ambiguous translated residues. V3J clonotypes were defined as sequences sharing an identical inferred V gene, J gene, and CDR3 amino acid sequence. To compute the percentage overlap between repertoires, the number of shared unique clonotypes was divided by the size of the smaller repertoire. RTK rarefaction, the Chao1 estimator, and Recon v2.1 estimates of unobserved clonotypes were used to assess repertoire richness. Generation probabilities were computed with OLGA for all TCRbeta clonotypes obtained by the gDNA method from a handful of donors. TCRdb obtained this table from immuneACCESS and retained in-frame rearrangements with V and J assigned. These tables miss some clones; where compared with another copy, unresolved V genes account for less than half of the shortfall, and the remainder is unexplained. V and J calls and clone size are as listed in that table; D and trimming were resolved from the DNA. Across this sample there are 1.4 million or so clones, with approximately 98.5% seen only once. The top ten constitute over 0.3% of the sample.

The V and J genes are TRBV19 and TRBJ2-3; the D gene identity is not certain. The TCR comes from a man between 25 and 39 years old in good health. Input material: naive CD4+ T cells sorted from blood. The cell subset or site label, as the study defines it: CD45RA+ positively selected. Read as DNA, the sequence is TGTGCCAGTAGTATAGACGGGTACACAGATACGCAGTATTTT. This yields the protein CASSIDGYTDTQYF.